The 10 T cell receptor beta chains presented below share a single source sample, sequenced in a study of T cells after yellow fever vaccination. TCRdb analysed the 5' RACE reads with MiXCR anew, one entry per CDR3 protein. The sample contains roughly 150,000 distinct CDR3 sequences, more than 6.5% of which appear only once. Specimen: CD4+ T cells sorted from PBMCs, collected 10 days after the yellow fever booster vaccination. These TCRs come from a man aged 25-40 years who received the YFV17D yellow fever vaccine.

This clonotype was recorded many times. J is TRBJ2-3 and V is TRBV24-1; D gene uncertain. Germline V gene data show CDR1 as KGHDR and CDR2 as SFDVKD. The V end was cut by 2 bases, the J end by 1 base, with 9 bases between. The CDR3 runs 15 residues. The CDR3 here is CATSDSHSGTDTQYF. In DNA form, the CDR3 reads TGTGCCACCAGTGATTCCCACTCAGGCACAGATACGCAGTATTTT.

This clonotype occurred a few times. The chain links TRBV7-2 to TRBJ1-4, with a weak D call TRBD1 (6 bases). Per germline, CDR1 SGHTA and CDR2 FQGNSA. Trimming shortened V by 5 bases and J by 5 bases, and 21 bases separated the two germline ends. The CDR3 is made up of 17 amino acids. CDR3: CASSVGAGTTSNEKLFF. The CDR3 bases are TGTGCCAGCAGCGTGGGGGCAGGGACCACATCAAATGAAAAACTGTTTTTT.

The V gene is TRBV28, the J gene TRBJ1-2; possible D gene TRBD1, 5 bases. From germline, CDR1 is MDHEN and CDR2 SYDVKM. The V end was cut by 6 bases, the J end by 8 bases, with 10 bases between. The CDR3 length is 11 residues. The CDR3 loop reads CASSLRVGYTF. The CDR3 nucleotides are TGTGCCAGCAGCCTCAGGGTGGGCTACACCTTC.

The chain links TRBV5-1 to TRBJ2-5; TRBD2 agrees at 13 bases. Trimming took 5 bases from V and 0 from J; bases not matched to a gene: 7. Per the germline V gene, CDR1 is SGHRS and CDR2 is YFSETQ. The CDR3 totals 17 residues. CDR3 nucleotide sequence: TGCGCCAGCAGTCGTCCCGGGACTAGCGGGAACCAAGAGACCCAGTACTTC. Encoded protein: CASSRPGTSGNQETQYF.

As regards this clonotype: One base away lies a much larger clone, so this may be a sequencing read error. V is TRBV3-1 and J is TRBJ2-5; possibly TRBD2 for D (5 bases). Trimming shortened V by 3 bases and J by 4 bases, and 9 bases separated the two germline ends. This CDR3 has 13 amino acids. Germline V gene lookup returns CDR1 LGHDT and CDR2 YNNKEL (reference sequence). CDR3 coding DNA: TGTGCCAGCAGCCAGCGGCGGGTAGAGACCCAGTACTTC. It translates to CASSQRRVETQYF.

This clonotype was counted at least ten times. J is TRBJ2-3 and V is TRBV11-2; 12 positions match TRBD2. CDR3 length equals 18 residues. Germline loops: CDR1 SGHAT, CDR2 FQNNGV. The V gene end was trimmed by 3 bases and the J gene end by 1 base; junction bases not matched to a gene: 8. Here the CDR3 reads CASSFRGLAGSRTDTQYF. CDR3 nucleotide sequence: TGTGCCAGCAGCTTTAGAGGACTAGCGGGATCCCGCACAGATACGCAGTATTTT.

This clonotype was seen ten or more times. This chain joins TRBV5-1 and TRBJ1-6; 7 bases are shared with TRBD1. The length of the CDR3 is 14 residues. V gave up 2 bases and J gave up 7 bases; unmatched junction bases: 3. Per the germline V gene, CDR1 is SGHRS and CDR2 is YFSETQ. The CDR3, as DNA: TGCGCCAGCAGCTTACAGGGGAACAATTCACCCCTCCACTTT. It specifies CASSLQGNNSPLHF.

This clonotype was picked up many times. The V and J genes are TRBV5-1 and TRBJ2-5, with D perhaps assigned TRBD1 or TRBD2 (5 bases each). Germline CDR1 SGHRS, CDR2 YFSETQ. V was clipped by 2 bases and J by 7 bases, with 21 bases between them. This CDR3 has 16 residues. The CDR3 DNA is TGCGCCAGCAGCTTAGGACCGGGGCCCGACTCGGGGACCCAGTACTTC. It encodes CASSLGPGPDSGTQYF.

This clonotype was counted many times. The chain recombines TRBV27 with TRBJ2-7; D gene uncertain. The ends were cut back, 6 bases at V and 2 bases at J, with 11 bases in the middle. CDR3 length: 13 amino acids. Germline-derived CDR1 and CDR2 are MNHEY and SMNVEV (reference sequence). The CDR3 nucleotides are TGTGCCAGCAGCCGCGCTGCTCCCTACGAGCAGTACTTC. Encoded protein: CASSRAAPYEQYF.

This clonotype appeared a few times. A read error may account for a junction end that differs from germline. J is TRBJ2-1 and V is TRBV20-1; TRBD2 agrees at 8 bases. The CDR3 totals 17 residues. Germline V gives CDR1 DFQATT, CDR2 SNEGSKA (reference sequence). For the CDR3, the DNA is TGCTGTGCTAGAGATGATCTTCGGGGGGGGGAGTACAATGAGCAGTTCTTC. Translating it yields CCARDDLRGGEYNEQFF.